The 27 T cell receptor beta chains listed next were all sequenced from one sample in a study of CD8+ T cells in alopecia areata. Cells pooled from cutaneous lymph nodes were sorted on CD4, CD8alpha, NKG2D, NKG2ACE and other markers. Extracted RNA was reverse transcribed into cDNA, the sequencing template. Clones were read by immunoSEQ multiplex PCR, and TCRdb kept only the in-frame ones, dropping some. Altogether 20,000 or so clones were found in the sample, and no singletons occur. What was sequenced was CD8+ T cells sorted from a lymph node. These receptor sequences come from a C3H/HeJ mouse with alopecia areata. The strain is characterized by the MHC haplotype H2-k.

This clone was observed at least ten times. Genes and germline come from the mouse. The CDR3 end is not reached by the read, which stops 4 residues before it; the germline J gene fills it in. The chain carries TRBV13-3 and TRBJ1-1, with D possibly matching TRBD1 (6 bases). V was pared by 2 bases and J by 3 bases, with 8 bases between. This CDR3 has 13 amino acids. Germline values: CDR1 NNHDY, CDR2 SYVADS. This CDR3 reads CASSEEGDTEVFF. CDR3 DNA (partial): TGTGCCAGCAGTGAAGAGGGGGACACA.

About this clone: Each gene name is a mouse one. Coverage ceases 4 residues before the CDR3 finishes, and the germline J gene fills in the end. The rearrangement uses TRBV13-1 and TRBJ2-3, with D possibly matching TRBD2 (6 bases). The V gene lost 2 bases and the J gene lost 0 bases, with 10 bases spanning the gap. The CDR3 contains 15 residues. Germline V gene sequence: CDR1 NSHNY, CDR2 SYGAGN. CDR3: CASSDAGVSAETLYF. CDR3 DNA (partial): TGTGCCAGCAGTGACGCTGGGGTTAGTGCAGAA.

There are a few counts of this clone. Each gene name is a mouse one. The CDR3 end is not reached by the read, which stops 4 residues before it; the germline J gene fills it in. The rearrangement links TRBV5 to TRBJ1-1, with D possibly TRBD1 on 5 matching bases. Looked up from germline, CDR1 is LGHNA and CDR2 is YNLKQL (reference sequence). V was shortened by 0 bases and J by 3 bases, with 11 bases between the two germline ends. The CDR3 totals 15 residues. The CDR3 DNA, read in part, is TGTGCCAGCAGCCAAGACAGGGTTGCATACACA. Protein sequence: CASSQDRVAYT. The full CDR3 is CASSQDRVAYTEVFF.

Points on this clone: Gene names are the mouse ones. The CDR3 end lies 4 residues beyond the end of the read and is filled in from the germline J gene. V usage is TRBV19 and J usage is TRBJ1-2, with D unclear. This CDR3 contains 13 residues. The V end lost 0 bases, the J end lost 0 bases, and 3 bases lay between the germline ends. Per the germline V gene, CDR1 is FNHDT and CDR2 is SITEND (reference sequence). The sequenced CDR3 bases are TGTGCCAGCAGTATAGACACAAACTCC. It is translated as CASSIDTNS. The whole CDR3 protein reads CASSIDTNSDYTF.

This clone showed up just a few times. Germline and genes here are mouse. The read gets to within 4 residues of the CDR3 end, and the germline J gene fills in the rest. V usage is TRBV1 and J usage is TRBJ2-2; D might be TRBD1 (5 bases). V lost 0 bases and J lost 0, with 8 bases in between. The V gene's germline CDR1 is NSQYPW and CDR2 LRSPGD (reference sequence). The CDR3 sequence is 16 residues long. The sequenced part of the CDR3 DNA is TGCACCTGCAGTGCAGATGTGACAGCAAACACCGGG. Encoded protein: CTCSADVTANTG. The whole CDR3 protein is CTCSADVTANTGQLYF.

This clone was picked up a small number of times. Here the gene names and germline are mouse. The CDR3 extends 4 residues past the end of the read, so its final part is completed from the germline J gene. The chain combines TRBV29 with TRBJ2-3; D is uncertain. CDR1 MSHET and CDR2 SYDVDS come from the germline V gene. Trimming removed 0 bases at V and 0 bases at J, with 4 bases between. This CDR3 comprises 14 residues. The sequenced CDR3 bases are TGTGCTAGCAGTTTATCTCCTAGTGCAGAA. This codes for CASSLSPSAE. In full, the CDR3 reads CASSLSPSAETLYF.

With respect to this clone: All gene names here are mouse names. The read stops 4 residues short of the end of the CDR3; the missing end is completed from the germline J gene. This chain links TRBV17 with TRBJ2-2; weak D call: TRBD1 (6 bases). The V and J ends lost 5 bases and 0 bases respectively, with 13 bases between them. CDR1 is MNHDT and CDR2 is YYDKIL in the germline V gene. The CDR3 spans 16 residues. The CDR3 loop reads CASSFFGTSNTGQLYF. The CDR3 bases that were read are TGTGCTAGCAGTTTCTTTGGGACATCAAACACCGGG.

Of note for this clone: Gene names refer to mouse genes. The read stops 4 residues short of the end of the CDR3; the missing end is completed from the germline J gene. The V call is TRBV19, the J call TRBJ2-7; a weak D match, TRBD1 (6 bases). Germline V gene lookup returns CDR1 FNHDT and CDR2 SITEND (reference sequence). The CDR3 consists of 14 residues. The sequenced part of the CDR3 DNA is TGTGCCAGCAGTACCCACTATCAGGGGTAT. Translated, it gives CASSTHYQGY. The full CDR3 protein is CASSTHYQGYEQYF.

In this sample, this clone turned up many times. Any gene name here is a mouse gene name. Sequencing ends 4 residues short of the CDR3 end; the germline J gene provides the rest. This chain links TRBV13-3 with TRBJ2-1; 8 bases fit TRBD2. Trimming at V came to 1 base and at J to 1 base, leaving 1 base not matched to a gene. Germline CDR1 and CDR2: NNHDY and SYVADS. The CDR3 has 15 amino acids. Partial CDR3 DNA: TGTGCCAGCAGTGATTGGGGGGGGAACTATGCT. Protein sequence: CASSDWGGNYA. The full CDR3 protein reads CASSDWGGNYAEQFF.

This clone came up many times. Gene names are mouse gene names. The read ends 4 residues shy of where the CDR3 ends; the end is completed using the germline J gene. J is TRBJ2-1 and V is TRBV13-3; tentatively, D is TRBD1 (6 bases). V was trimmed by 3 bases and J by 5 bases, leaving 9 bases between them. The germline V gene encodes CDR1 NNHDY and CDR2 SYVADS. CDR3 length: 13 amino acids. The CDR3 is CASSGGQNAEQFF. The part of the CDR3 DNA that was read is TGTGCCAGCAGTGGGGGACAAAATGCT.

This clone was observed many times. Germline and genes here are mouse. The read terminates 4 residues ahead of where the CDR3 ends, so the germline J gene completes it. V is TRBV17 and J is TRBJ1-4; possible D gene TRBD1, 6 bases. The CDR3 consists of 15 residues. Germline CDR1 reads MNHDT; CDR2 reads YYDKIL. Deletions cut 3 bases from V and 4 bases from J, with 12 bases between. CDR3 residues: CASSRMGTNNERLFF. The covered CDR3 bases are TGTGCTAGCAGTAGGATGGGGACAAACAACGAA.

The sample holds a few counts of this clone. The gene names given are mouse names. The CDR3 is cut off 4 residues early in the read; its end comes from the germline J gene. The rearrangement links TRBV13-2 to TRBJ2-1, with 11 bases lining up with TRBD2. Losses at the gene ends were 5 bases for V and 1 base for J; bases not matched to a gene: 2. Germline V gene sequence: CDR1 NNHNN, CDR2 SYGAGS (reference sequence). This CDR3 comprises 15 residues. Incomplete CDR3 DNA: TGTGCCAGCGGAGACTGGGGGGGGAACTATGCT. Protein product: CASGDWGGNYA. The CDR3 in its entirety is CASGDWGGNYAEQFF.

This clone was observed a few times. Mouse gene names and germline throughout. The read halts 4 residues ahead of the CDR3 end, with the missing end drawn from the germline J gene. This chain joins TRBV19 and TRBJ2-4; D remains unclear. V lost 1 base, J lost 3 bases, and 6 bases lay in between. The CDR3 extends over 13 amino acids. Germline CDR1 FNHDT, CDR2 SITEND (reference sequence). The CDR3 reads CASSINRQNTLYF. The part of the CDR3 DNA that was read is TGTGCCAGCAGTATAAACAGACAAAAC.

This clone was found a few times. The listed genes are named as in mouse. The sequenced fragment ends 4 residues before the CDR3 boundary, so the rest is inferred from the germline J gene. The chain couples TRBV19 to TRBJ2-1; 7 positions match TRBD1. Germline V gives CDR1 FNHDT, CDR2 SITEND (reference sequence). V was pared by 3 bases and J by 3 bases, with 6 bases of the junction left unmatched. There are 15 residues in the CDR3. The CDR3 bases that were read are TGTGCCAGCAGTACGGACGGACAGGCCTATGCT. Protein: CASSTDGQAYA. The entire CDR3 is CASSTDGQAYAEQFF.

Comments on this clone: Gene names and germline refer to mouse. Read coverage stops 4 residues before the CDR3 terminus; the germline J gene supplies the remainder. The chain carries TRBV13-2 and TRBJ1-1; D not certain. The CDR3 covers 14 residues. Germline loops: CDR1 NNHNN, CDR2 SYGAGS (reference sequence). With 2 bases removed from V and 0 bases from J, the gap between germline ends came to 8 bases. Partial CDR3 DNA: TGTGCCAGCGGTGAGCAACATGCAAACACA. Its translation: CASGEQHANT. The CDR3 as a whole reads CASGEQHANTEVFF.

This clone showed up just a few times. Genes and germline come from the mouse. From the germline J gene comes the end of the CDR3, since the read stops 4 residues before it. The genes are TRBV13-3 and TRBJ2-5, with a possible D match to TRBD2 (6 bases). From germline, CDR1 is NNHDY and CDR2 SYVADS. V shed 5 bases and J shed 2 bases, with 12 bases lying between them. The CDR3 loop spans 14 amino acids. The chain's CDR3 is CASSLLGTQDTQYF. The sequenced part of the CDR3 DNA is TGTGCCAGCAGCCTTCTGGGGACCCAAGAC.

As regards this clone: Gene names follow the mouse nomenclature. The read ends 4 residues before the CDR3 terminus; that terminus is restored from the germline J gene. The V and J genes are TRBV1 and TRBJ2-5; 9 bases agree with TRBD2. With V trimmed by 3 bases and J by 2 bases, 0 bases remained unmatched. Germline CDR1 NSQYPW, CDR2 LRSPGD (reference sequence). This CDR3 has 14 residues. The CDR3: CTCSATGGQDTQYF. The CDR3 bases that were read are TGCACCTGCAGTGCGACTGGGGGCCAAGAC.

The table lists this clone with many counts. These gene names are mouse names. The read ends 4 residues shy of where the CDR3 ends; the end is completed using the germline J gene. The V call is TRBV1, the J call TRBJ2-1; possibly TRBD2 for D (6 bases). Trimming removed 1 base from V and 0 bases from J, with 7 bases in between. Germline V gene data show CDR1 as NSQYPW and CDR2 as LRSPGD (reference sequence). The CDR3 runs to 15 residues. CDR3 sequence reads: CTCSAGGVNYAEQFF. The covered CDR3 bases are TGCACCTGCAGTGCAGGGGGGGTTAACTATGCT.

A few counts support this clone. Here the gene names and germline are mouse. The read is 4 residues too short to cover the CDR3 end, so that end is filled in from the germline J gene. J is TRBJ1-2 and V is TRBV13-2; no reliable D call. V was clipped by 0 bases and J by 0 bases, with 6 bases between them. Looked up from germline, CDR1 is NNHNN and CDR2 is SYGAGS (reference sequence). The CDR3 is 14 residues long. The CDR3 here is CASGDATPNSDYTF. The sequenced CDR3 bases are TGTGCCAGCGGTGATGCGACACCAAACTCC.

On this clone: The junction departs from germline at one end; a sequencing error may be responsible. The genes are named according to mouse. The read is 4 residues too short to cover the CDR3 end, so that end is filled in from the germline J gene. The chain employs TRBV13-1 and TRBJ1-4, with D unresolved. Germline CDR1 is NSHNY and CDR2 is SYGAGN. The CDR3 runs 12 residues. The DNA read from the CDR3 is TGTGCCAGCGGTGACAAAAACGAA. It is translated as CASGDKNE. The whole CDR3 reads CASGDKNERLFF.

This clone was seen a few times. Mouse gene names and germline throughout. Coverage ceases 4 residues before the CDR3 finishes, and the germline J gene fills in the end. The chain links TRBV13-2 to TRBJ1-4; maybe TRBD1 (6 bases). Germline lookup yields CDR1 NNHNN and CDR2 SYGAGS (reference sequence). V was trimmed by 3 bases and J by 0 bases, leaving 15 bases between them. This CDR3 has 17 amino acids. The CDR3 protein is CASGGTGTRISNERLFF. Partial CDR3 DNA: TGTGCCAGCGGTGGGACCGGGACAAGGATTTCCAACGAA.

Comment on this clone: Mouse gene names apply. Coverage ceases 4 residues before the CDR3 finishes, and the germline J gene fills in the end. This chain connects TRBV13-3 to TRBJ2-5, with D unclear. Germline assignment: CDR1 NNHDY and CDR2 SYVADS. The CDR3 covers 14 residues. V gave up 2 bases and J gave up 0 bases, with 7 bases separating them. The DNA read from the CDR3 is TGTGCCAGCAGTGACACAATTAACCAAGAC. It yields the protein CASSDTINQD. In full, the CDR3 is CASSDTINQDTQYF. Variable domain in full (rest from reference TRBV13-3 and TRBJ2-5): EAAVTQSPRSKVAVTGGKVTLSCHQTNNHDYMYWYRQDTGHGLRLIHYSYVADSTEKGDIPDGYKASRPSQENFSLILELASLSQTAVYFCASSDTINQDTQYFGPGTRLLVL.

Details on this clone: Gene names and germline refer to mouse. The observed sequence ends 4 residues before the CDR3 terminus, with the missing tail filled in from the germline J gene. The chain combines TRBV31 with TRBJ1-4; possibly TRBD1 for D (6 bases). The V gene lost 0 bases and the J gene lost 4 bases, with 12 bases spanning the gap. Germline V lookup: CDR1 GKSSPN, CDR2 SITVG. This CDR3 has 15 residues. CDR3 sequence: CAWSLYGTINERLFF. Partial CDR3 DNA: TGTGCCTGGAGTCTATATGGGACAATCAACGAA. The variable domain in full, with the rest retrieved from reference TRBV31 and TRBJ1-4, is AQTIHQWPVAEIKAVGSPLSLGCTIKGKSSPNLYWYWQATGGTLQQLFYSITVGQVESVVQLNLSASRPKDDQFILSTEKLLLSHSGFYLCAWSLYGTINERLFFGHGTKLSVL.

For this clone: All gene names here are mouse names. The read finishes 4 residues shy of the CDR3 end, and the germline J gene is used to complete it. This chain links TRBV13-3 with TRBJ2-7; a possible D gene is TRBD2 (6 bases). The V gene's germline CDR1 is NNHDY and CDR2 SYVADS. Between the trimmed V and J ends, which lost 5 bases and 3 bases, there was a span of 9 bases. This CDR3 contains 12 residues. The CDR3 spells CASRGGFYEQYF. The sequenced part of the CDR3 DNA is TGTGCCAGCAGGGGGGGTTTCTAT.

Of note for this clone: These gene names are mouse names. The DNA ends 4 residues before the CDR3 does, and the rest of the CDR3 is filled in from the germline J gene. This chain links TRBV5 with TRBJ2-1, with a tentative D call TRBD2 (7 bases). This CDR3 is built from 16 residues. Trimming took off 0 bases at V and 3 bases at J, with 12 bases between the two ends. From germline, CDR1 is LGHNA and CDR2 YNLKQL (reference sequence). CDR3 DNA, as far as it was read: TGTGCCAGCAGCCAAGATAGGGGGGGGGTCTATGCT. Its protein is CASSQDRGGVYA. The full CDR3 sequence reads CASSQDRGGVYAEQFF.

The sample holds many counts of this clone. The gene names here belong to mouse. The CDR3 end lies 4 residues beyond the end of the read and is filled in from the germline J gene. The genes are TRBV13-3 and TRBJ2-7; 8 bases align to TRBD2. CDR3 size: 13 residues. The junction had 4 bases not matched to a gene; V was cut back by 5 bases and J by 3 bases. In germline, CDR1 is NNHDY, CDR2 SYVADS. Here the CDR3 reads CASSPGGRYEQYF. The sequenced CDR3 bases are TGTGCCAGCAGCCCTGGGGGGCGCTAT.

This clone has ten or more counts. Gene names and germline match the mouse. Coverage ceases 4 residues before the CDR3 finishes, and the germline J gene fills in the end. The chain combines TRBV14 with TRBJ2-7; 7 bases map to TRBD2. The CDR3 covers 14 residues. In germline, CDR1 is SGHDT, CDR2 FRDEAV. The V and J ends lost 4 bases and 0 bases, in that order; junction bases with no gene match: 4. This CDR3 reads CASSPTGSSYEQYF. The covered CDR3 bases are TGTGCCAGCAGTCCGACTGGGAGCTCCTAT.